The sequence of this TCR beta chain was determined in a study of blood T cell repertoires in COVID-19. Study overall: PBMCs, B-cell-depleted T cells, or T cells provided the cDNA or gDNA that made up the material.

J was trimmed by 13 bases and V by 5 bases; bases with no gene match: 9. Germline CDR1 reads SEHNR; CDR2 reads FQNEAQ (reference sequence). The CDR3 is made up of 12 amino acids. Generated by immunoSEQ multiplex PCR, the TCRdb table keeps only in-frame clones and is missing some. Of roughly 210,000 clones listed, 84% are singletons. The specimen was peripheral blood. This sequence originates from a woman of 80 years or more with COVID-19, enrolled during active disease. The rearrangement links TRBV7-9 to TRBJ2-5; 8 bases are shared with TRBD1. In DNA, the CDR3 is TGTGCCAGCAGCAGTGGACAGGGTGGTGTGTACTTC. Amino acid sequence: CASSSGQGGVYF.